A selection of T cell receptor beta chains follows, all from one sample in a study of cytomegalovirus exposure and HLA in healthy donors. Clones were sequenced by immunoSEQ multiplex PCR, and TCRdb holds only the in-frame ones, with some missing. The sample has 150,000 to 200,000 clones, roughly 80% seen once. The sample taken for sequencing was PBMCs. The origin of the receptors is a man aged 45-65 years in good health and CMV-seronegative. CDR3s include the opening cysteine and the closing phenylalanine or tryptophan. Each record gives: J gene, clone size, V gene, D gene, CDR3 DNA, CDR3 protein. A D gene is named only where the DNA matches it firmly. The size of a clone is reported for some rows only, either as once, few or many, or as a class for expanded clones.

j_gene: TRBJ1-5; abundance: NA; v_gene: TRBV7-2; d_gene: NA; CDR3nt: TGTGCCAGCAGCCCTCGGGGGAATAGCAATCAGCCCCAGCATTTT; CDR3aa: CASSPRGNSNQPQHF
j_gene: TRBJ2-6; abundance: NA; v_gene: TRBV7-2; d_gene: NA; CDR3nt: TGTGCCAGCCTGGGGGCCCTTGAACGTGGGGCCAACGTCCTGACTTTC; CDR3aa: CASLGALERGANVLTF
j_gene: TRBJ2-7; abundance: NA; v_gene: TRBV18; d_gene: TRBD1; CDR3nt: TGTGCCAGCTCACCTGGGACAGGGTCCTACGAGCAGTACTTC; CDR3aa: CASSPGTGSYEQYF
j_gene: TRBJ2-2; abundance: NA; v_gene: TRBV6-5; d_gene: TRBD2; CDR3nt: TGTGCCAGCAGTTACTCGGGAGGGGCGAACACCGGGGAGCTGTTTTTT; CDR3aa: CASSYSGGANTGELFF
j_gene: TRBJ1-1; abundance: few; v_gene: TRBV29-1; d_gene: NA; CDR3nt: TGCAGCGTCCATAGGGGAGGAGAAGCTTTCTTT; CDR3aa: CSVHRGGEAFF
j_gene: TRBJ1-1; abundance: NA; v_gene: TRBV7-9; d_gene: NA; CDR3nt: TGTGCCAGCAGCTTACCGGACGGGATCGGGTTGGCGTGGGCTGAAGCTTTCTTT; CDR3aa: CASSLPDGIGLAWAEAFF
j_gene: TRBJ1-4; abundance: NA; v_gene: TRBV2; d_gene: NA; CDR3nt: TGTGCCAGCAGAGTACAGGGATCGAGTGAAAAACTGTTTTTT; CDR3aa: CASRVQGSSEKLFF
j_gene: TRBJ2-4; abundance: once; v_gene: TRBV18; d_gene: NA; CDR3nt: TGTGCCAGCTCACCGAACAGGGTGGACAAAAACATTCAGTACTTC; CDR3aa: CASSPNRVDKNIQYF
j_gene: TRBJ2-5; abundance: NA; v_gene: TRBV5-6; d_gene: TRBD2; CDR3nt: TGTGCCAGCAGCAACCTGGGACTAGTCGGAGAGACCCAGTACTTC; CDR3aa: CASSNLGLVGETQYF
j_gene: TRBJ1-6; abundance: NA; v_gene: TRBV4-1; d_gene: NA; CDR3nt: TGCGCCAGCAGCCAAGAGGAGGGGATCTATAATTCACCCCTCCACTTT; CDR3aa: CASSQEEGIYNSPLHF
j_gene: TRBJ2-7; abundance: NA; v_gene: TRBV4-2; d_gene: NA; CDR3nt: TGTGCCAGCAGCCAGGGCTGGATCTCCTACGAGCAGTACTTC; CDR3aa: CASSQGWISYEQYF
j_gene: TRBJ2-7; abundance: NA; v_gene: TRBV6-1; d_gene: TRBD1; CDR3nt: TGTGCCAGCATGTCGTGGACAGGGGGTACTAACGAGCAGTACTTC; CDR3aa: CASMSWTGGTNEQYF
j_gene: TRBJ2-7; abundance: NA; v_gene: TRBV7-2; d_gene: TRBD1; CDR3nt: TGTGCCAGCAGCCCACGACAGGGGCCCCCTCAAGTCCCCTCCTACGAGCAGTACTTC; CDR3aa: CASSPRQGPPQVPSYEQYF
j_gene: TRBJ2-1; abundance: NA; v_gene: TRBV9; d_gene: NA; CDR3nt: TGTGCCAGCAGCTTAGGACTCCCCCCCAGCAATGAGCAGTTCTTC; CDR3aa: CASSLGLPPSNEQFF
j_gene: TRBJ1-1; abundance: few; v_gene: TRBV19; d_gene: NA; CDR3nt: TGTGCCAGTAGTATATCACAGGGCCTTGAAGCTTTCTTT; CDR3aa: CASSISQGLEAFF
j_gene: TRBJ2-7; abundance: NA; v_gene: TRBV4-1; d_gene: TRBD2; CDR3nt: TGCGCCAGCAGCCAAGAGGGGGGGGGAGGAAGGTGGGAGCAGTACTTC; CDR3aa: CASSQEGGGGRWEQYF
j_gene: TRBJ1-2; abundance: NA; v_gene: TRBV5-1; d_gene: NA; CDR3nt: TGCGCCAGCAGCTTGGGCGTTGACTATGGCTACACCTTC; CDR3aa: CASSLGVDYGYTF
j_gene: TRBJ1-2; abundance: NA; v_gene: TRBV10-3; d_gene: TRBD1; CDR3nt: TGTGCCATCAGTGTCATTCAGGGACAGGGGGCGTCTAACTATGGCTACACCTTC; CDR3aa: CAISVIQGQGASNYGYTF
j_gene: TRBJ2-2; abundance: NA; v_gene: TRBV7-9; d_gene: TRBD1; CDR3nt: TGTGCCAGCAGCTTACTGACAGGGGGCCGCACCGGGGAGCTGTTTTTT; CDR3aa: CASSLLTGGRTGELFF
j_gene: TRBJ2-3; abundance: NA; v_gene: TRBV6-5; d_gene: TRBD2; CDR3nt: TGTGCCAGCAGTTCGGCTAGCGGGGGCACAGATACGCAGTATTTT; CDR3aa: CASSSASGGTDTQYF
j_gene: TRBJ2-3; abundance: NA; v_gene: TRBV20-1; d_gene: TRBD1; CDR3nt: TGCTGCGGACAGGGGGAAGGTACGCAGTATTTT; CDR3aa: CCGQGEGTQYF
j_gene: TRBJ1-3; abundance: NA; v_gene: TRBV5-4; d_gene: NA; CDR3nt: TGTGCCAGCAGCTTGGCTTCAGGGGCTACAGGAAACACCATATATTTT; CDR3aa: CASSLASGATGNTIYF
j_gene: TRBJ2-7; abundance: NA; v_gene: TRBV7-9; d_gene: TRBD1; CDR3nt: TGTTCCACATCAGGGCAGGGGGCTGGCGAGCAGTACTTC; CDR3aa: CSTSGQGAGEQYF
j_gene: TRBJ1-1; abundance: NA; v_gene: TRBV18; d_gene: NA; CDR3nt: TGTGCCAGCTCTCCACTGGTCCCCGGCACTGAAGCTTTCTTT; CDR3aa: CASSPLVPGTEAFF
j_gene: TRBJ1-2; abundance: NA; v_gene: TRBV19; d_gene: NA; CDR3nt: TGTGCCAGTAGACCAGAGGGGGCTAACTATGGCTACACCTTC; CDR3aa: CASRPEGANYGYTF
j_gene: TRBJ2-2; abundance: NA; v_gene: TRBV2; d_gene: NA; CDR3nt: TGTGCCAGCCGACGGGGGGCGCTCACCGGGGAGCTGTTTTTT; CDR3aa: CASRRGALTGELFF
j_gene: TRBJ2-7; abundance: NA; v_gene: TRBV5-4; d_gene: NA; CDR3nt: TGTGCCAGCAGCTTGGGGTCCTCGGGCGAGCAGTACTTC; CDR3aa: CASSLGSSGEQYF
j_gene: TRBJ1-4; abundance: NA; v_gene: TRBV7-9; d_gene: NA; CDR3nt: TGTGCCAGCAGCTCTCCAGGGGAGAACGGTGAAAAACTGTTTTTT; CDR3aa: CASSSPGENGEKLFF
j_gene: TRBJ2-1; abundance: NA; v_gene: TRBV7-2; d_gene: TRBD2; CDR3nt: TGTGCCAGCAGCAGGACTAGCCCCCCGGATGAGCAGTTCTTC; CDR3aa: CASSRTSPPDEQFF
j_gene: TRBJ2-3; abundance: NA; v_gene: TRBV10-3; d_gene: NA; CDR3nt: TGTGCCATCAGTGCCCAGGCCTCTAGCACAGATACGCAGTATTTT; CDR3aa: CAISAQASSTDTQYF
j_gene: TRBJ1-2; abundance: NA; v_gene: TRBV5-6; d_gene: NA; CDR3nt: TGTGCCAGCAGCCAATCCACACTGGCGGACACCTTC; CDR3aa: CASSQSTLADTF
j_gene: TRBJ1-2; abundance: NA; v_gene: TRBV21-1; d_gene: NA; CDR3nt: TGTGCCAGCAGCAGCATCAGGGACAGGGGTTCCGGCTACACCTTC; CDR3aa: CASSSIRDRGSGYTF
j_gene: TRBJ1-6; abundance: NA; v_gene: TRBV9; d_gene: NA; CDR3nt: TGTGCCAGCAGCCCCAGCGGGTATAATTCACCCCTCCACTTT; CDR3aa: CASSPSGYNSPLHF
j_gene: TRBJ2-7; abundance: NA; v_gene: TRBV2; d_gene: NA; CDR3nt: TGTGCCAGCAGTGAATCAGGGCGACACTACGAGCAGTACTTC; CDR3aa: CASSESGRHYEQYF
j_gene: TRBJ1-2; abundance: few; v_gene: TRBV11-2; d_gene: NA; CDR3nt: TGTGCCAGCAGCTTAGAGGTCGCCAGGTATGGCTACACCTTC; CDR3aa: CASSLEVARYGYTF
j_gene: TRBJ1-5; abundance: once; v_gene: TRBV4-1; d_gene: NA; CDR3nt: TGCGCCAGCAGCCAAGATATCACAGGGTTATTGCCGCAGCATTTT; CDR3aa: CASSQDITGLLPQHF
j_gene: TRBJ2-5; abundance: NA; v_gene: TRBV29-1; d_gene: TRBD1; CDR3nt: TGCAGCGTTTCTTTTGGACAGGTTCAAGAGACCCAGTACTTC; CDR3aa: CSVSFGQVQETQYF
j_gene: TRBJ1-6; abundance: NA; v_gene: TRBV6-1; d_gene: NA; CDR3nt: TGTGCCAGCAGCGAATCGGGCGGGAACGCGGGTCCCCTCCACTTT; CDR3aa: CASSESGGNAGPLHF
j_gene: TRBJ2-1; abundance: NA; v_gene: TRBV23-1; d_gene: TRBD2; CDR3nt: TGCGCCAGCAGTCAACGGTTCCCCTCCCAGGGCCTGGGACTAGCGGGGGGGGTGAACGGTGAGCAGTTCTTC; CDR3aa: CASSQRFPSQGLGLAGGVNGEQFF
j_gene: TRBJ2-1; abundance: NA; v_gene: TRBV4-3; d_gene: NA; CDR3nt: TGCGCCAGCAGCCAAGCGAGAGGGAGCTCCTACAATGAGCAGTTCTTC; CDR3aa: CASSQARGSSYNEQFF
j_gene: TRBJ1-2; abundance: NA; v_gene: TRBV21-1; d_gene: NA; CDR3nt: TGTGCCAGCAGCAAGGACGGGAATGGCTACACCTTC; CDR3aa: CASSKDGNGYTF
j_gene: TRBJ1-1; abundance: NA; v_gene: TRBV9; d_gene: NA; CDR3nt: TGTGCCAGCAGCGTGGGACACCGGATGAACACTGAAGCTTTCTTT; CDR3aa: CASSVGHRMNTEAFF
j_gene: TRBJ1-5; abundance: NA; v_gene: TRBV7-2; d_gene: TRBD1; CDR3nt: TGTGCCAGCACCGGCCAAGGGGGCCAGAATCAGCCCCAGCATTTT; CDR3aa: CASTGQGGQNQPQHF
j_gene: TRBJ1-2; abundance: NA; v_gene: TRBV7-2; d_gene: NA; CDR3nt: TGTGCCAGCAGCTTAGTATTTGGTCAGGTCGGGAGCTACACCTTC; CDR3aa: CASSLVFGQVGSYTF
j_gene: TRBJ1-4; abundance: once; v_gene: TRBV5-6; d_gene: NA; CDR3nt: TGTGCCAGCAGTTCTGCAGGTTTTACTAATGAAAAACTGTTTTTT; CDR3aa: CASSSAGFTNEKLFF
j_gene: TRBJ1-1; abundance: NA; v_gene: TRBV14; d_gene: NA; CDR3nt: TGTGCCAGCAGCCAGGGGGCCGGCCGAGCTTTCTTT; CDR3aa: CASSQGAGRAFF
j_gene: TRBJ2-7; abundance: NA; v_gene: TRBV5-8; d_gene: TRBD1; CDR3nt: TGTGCCAGCAGGGATGGGACAGGGTATGTGGGCTACGAGCAGTACTTC; CDR3aa: CASRDGTGYVGYEQYF
j_gene: TRBJ2-1; abundance: NA; v_gene: TRBV5-1; d_gene: TRBD1; CDR3nt: TGCGCCAGCAGCCCCGAGGGACAGGGAATAGTTGATGAGCAGTTCTTC; CDR3aa: CASSPEGQGIVDEQFF
j_gene: TRBJ2-7; abundance: NA; v_gene: TRBV13; d_gene: NA; CDR3nt: TGTGCCAGCAGCCGAGAGAGAGGAAGGGGCTACGAGCAGTACTTC; CDR3aa: CASSRERGRGYEQYF
j_gene: TRBJ1-3; abundance: NA; v_gene: TRBV7-2; d_gene: TRBD1; CDR3nt: TGTGCCAGCAGCACAAGACAGGGGGCCAACACCATATATTTT; CDR3aa: CASSTRQGANTIYF
j_gene: TRBJ2-7; abundance: NA; v_gene: TRBV25-1; d_gene: TRBD1; CDR3nt: TGTGCCAGCAGTGGCACAGGGGGGCACGGGTTCGAGCAGTACTTC; CDR3aa: CASSGTGGHGFEQYF
j_gene: TRBJ1-4; abundance: NA; v_gene: TRBV7-8; d_gene: TRBD1; CDR3nt: TGTGCCAGCAGCTCGCCCGCAGGGGGCAACGAAAAACTGTTTTTT; CDR3aa: CASSSPAGGNEKLFF